The rows below give T cell receptor beta chains drawn from one sample of a study of glioma-infiltrating T cells after dendritic cell vaccination. Libraries were prepared by immunoSEQ multiplex PCR; TCRdb keeps only in-frame clonotypes and omits some of them. This sample yields fewer than 100,000 clones, of which more than 75% are seen a single time; 15% to 18% belongs to the top ten. The sequenced sample was blood, obtained before dendritic cell vaccination. Receptors were obtained from a human donor with glioblastoma. CDR3s include the opening cysteine and the closing phenylalanine or tryptophan. D genes are given only for firm matches. Expanded clones are given a class, and other clones once, few, many or no size at all.

d_gene	v_gene	j_gene	abundance	CDR3nt	CDR3aa
TRBD1	TRBV9	TRBJ2-7	.	TGTGCCAGCAGCGAGGGCCCGGGACAGAGCTCCTACGAGCAGTACTTC	CASSEGPGQSSYEQYF
TRBD1	TRBV7-3	TRBJ1-6	.	TGTGCCAGCAGCTTAGGGCGACAGGGGTCATCTCCCCTCCACTTT	CASSLGRQGSSPLHF
.	TRBV9	TRBJ2-5	.	TGTGCCAGCTCGGAACCGGGGCAAGAGACCCAGTACTTC	CASSEPGQETQYF
.	TRBV7-3	TRBJ2-3	.	TGTGCCAGCAGCTTAAATATCGGGGGGCTCACAGATACGCAGTATTTT	CASSLNIGGLTDTQYF
.	TRBV6-5	TRBJ1-5	once	TGTGCCAGCAGTTGGTCGGCGGATCAGCCCCAGCATTTT	CASSWSADQPQHF
TRBD1	TRBV9	TRBJ1-2	.	TGTGCCAGCAGCGTAGCTAGTGCGGACAGGGTATTATATGGCTACACCTTC	CASSVASADRVLYGYTF
.	TRBV27	TRBJ2-6	once	TGTGCCAGCAGGACCGAGGCATTTTCTGGGGCCAACGTCCTGACTTTC	CASRTEAFSGANVLTF
TRBD2	TRBV9	TRBJ2-5	.	TGTGCCAGCAGCGTAGCTAGCGGGGGGGGCAGGGAGACCCAGTACTTC	CASSVASGGGRETQYF
TRBD1	TRBV7-6	TRBJ1-1	medium-sized	TGTGCCAGCAGCCAAGAGGACAGGGGGCCTACTGAAGCTTTCTTT	CASSQEDRGPTEAFF
TRBD2	TRBV25-1	TRBJ2-7	.	TGTGCCAGCAGTGAATCCTCCAGCGGGACGGGCTACGAGCAGTACTTC	CASSESSSGTGYEQYF